This T cell receptor beta chain stems from a study of siplizumab effects on memory and regulatory T cells. Data came from immunoSEQ multiplex PCR; TCRdb stores just in-frame clones and leaves some out. Counted here are approximately 100,000 clones, around 93% occurring once; the ten biggest clones make up around 0.15%. Between the trimmed V and J ends, which lost 4 bases and 2 bases, there was a span of 13 bases. In germline, CDR1 is SNHLY, CDR2 FYNNEI. The length of the CDR3 is 15 residues. The source of this sequence is a human donor in good health. Input material: non-Treg CD4+ T cells sorted from blood. The chain uses TRBV2 and TRBJ2-3; D unclear. In nucleotides, the CDR3 is TGTGCCAGCAGTGGAGGTCAGGCCCACACAGATACGCAGTATTTT. The encoded protein is CASSGGQAHTDTQYF.